The sequence of this TCR beta chain was determined in a study of follicular helper T cells after annual influenza vaccination. Trimming removed 5 bases at V and 7 bases at J, with 9 bases between. The CDR3 covers 12 residues. Germline CDR1 SEHNR, CDR2 FQNEAQ (reference sequence). Survey level resolution was used for TCRB sequencing. The repertoire was sequenced with immunoSEQ multiplex PCR; TCRdb's copy has only in-frame clones and lacks some. Of more than 10,000 clones in the sample, over 65% were seen once. Points on this clone: The antigen is unknown.

Study results and limitations: Change in circulating plasmablasts correlated with ICOS+CD38+ cTfh clonality change.

Time point in this sample: 2014-2015 season, pre-vaccination. Blood volume per time point ranged from about 35 to 110 mL. The sequences come from CXCR5- memory CD4+ T cells sorted from blood, collected on the day of influenza vaccination. The V gene is TRBV7-9, the J gene TRBJ2-1; D unresolved. This receptor was identified in an adult who received the influenza vaccine. The DNA of the CDR3 is TGTGCCAGCAGCCCCTCCGCGAATGAGCAGTTCTTC. This codes for CASSPSANEQFF.